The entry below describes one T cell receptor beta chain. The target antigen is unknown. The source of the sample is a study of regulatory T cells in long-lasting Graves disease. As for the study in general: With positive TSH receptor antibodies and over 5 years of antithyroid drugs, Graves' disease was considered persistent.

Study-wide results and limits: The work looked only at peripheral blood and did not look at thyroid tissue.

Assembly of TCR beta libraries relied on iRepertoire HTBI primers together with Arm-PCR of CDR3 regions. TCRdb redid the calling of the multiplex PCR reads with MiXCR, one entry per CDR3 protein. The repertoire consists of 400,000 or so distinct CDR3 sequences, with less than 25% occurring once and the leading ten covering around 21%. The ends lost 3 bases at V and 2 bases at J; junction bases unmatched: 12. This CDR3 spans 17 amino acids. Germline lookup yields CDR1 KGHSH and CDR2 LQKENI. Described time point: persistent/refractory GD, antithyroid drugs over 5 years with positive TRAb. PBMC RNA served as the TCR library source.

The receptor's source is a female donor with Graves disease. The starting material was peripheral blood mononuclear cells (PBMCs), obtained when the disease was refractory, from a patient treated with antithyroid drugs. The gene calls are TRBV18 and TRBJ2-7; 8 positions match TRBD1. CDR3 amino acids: CASSPGSQGGTPYEQYF. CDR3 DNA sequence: TGTGCCAGCTCACCGGGGTCACAGGGGGGAACTCCCTACGAGCAGTACTTC.